These 30 T cell receptor beta chains share one sample of origin, sequenced in a study of control samples from healthy donors and cancer patients (TCRdb year 2020). Library prep was done by the immunoSEQ multiplex PCR assay. TCRdb obtained this table from immuneACCESS and retained in-frame rearrangements with V and J assigned. These tables miss some clones; where compared with another copy, unresolved V genes account for less than half of the shortfall, and the remainder is unexplained. The sample records some 150,000 clones, 90% to 95% of which are singletons. The ten most abundant clones make up around 13% of the sample. The specimen sequenced was blood. The receptor set was obtained from a man aged 40-49 years in good health.

This clone was observed once. The J gene is TRBJ2-2, the V gene TRBV7-2; TRBD1 aligns across 7 bases. The CDR3 runs 14 residues. V lost 7 bases, J lost 2 bases, and 4 bases stayed unmatched. Germline CDR1 reads SGHTA; CDR2 reads FQGNSA. The CDR3 DNA follows: TGTGCCAGCAAGACAGGGTTTAACACCGGGGAGCTGTTTTTT. This encodes CASKTGFNTGELFF. The variable domain in full, with the rest retrieved from reference TRBV7-2 and TRBJ2-2, is GAGVSQSPSNKVTEKGKDVELRCDPISGHTALYWYRQSLGQGLEFLIYFQGNSAPDKSGLPSDRFSAERTGGSVSTLTIQRTQQEDSAVYLCASKTGFNTGELFFGEGSRLTVL.

The chain is built from TRBV28 and TRBJ1-1; no firm D call. V gave up 1 base and J gave up 5 bases, with 11 bases separating them. Per the germline V gene, CDR1 is MDHEN and CDR2 is SYDVKM. This CDR3 is 14 amino acids long. The CDR3 here is CASSLFGEGTEAFF. CDR3 DNA sequence: TGTGCCAGCAGTTTATTCGGGGAGGGAACTGAAGCTTTCTTT.

The genes are TRBV9 and TRBJ2-2, with D maybe TRBD2 (6 bases). Between the trimmed V and J ends, which lost 3 bases and 6 bases, there was a span of 9 bases. CDR3 size: 13 residues. Germline V lookup: CDR1 SGDLS, CDR2 YYNGEE. CDR3 residues: CASSGLVAGELFF. The CDR3 DNA follows: TGTGCCAGCAGCGGACTAGTCGCCGGGGAGCTGTTTTTT. The full variable domain, in which reference TRBV9 and TRBJ2-2 provide the parts outside the CDR3, is DSGVTQTPKHLITATGQRVTLRCSPRSGDLSVYWYQQSLDQGLQFLIQYYNGEERAKGNILERFSAQQFPDLHSELNLSSLELGDSALYFCASSGLVAGELFFGEGSRLTVL.

Here the CDR3 DNA reads TGTGCCAGCAGCGGCGGGACAGGGTACCCCACCTACGAGCAGTACTTC. It codes for CASSGGTGYPTYEQYF. The chain joins TRBV9 to TRBJ2-7; TRBD1 agrees at 9 bases. Germline V gene data show CDR1 as SGDLS and CDR2 as YYNGEE. V dropped 3 bases and J dropped 2; count of bases not matched to a gene: 9. The CDR3 extends over 16 amino acids.

This chain joins TRBV30 and TRBJ1-6; TRBD1 matches 7 bases. There are 20 residues in the CDR3. The germline gives CDR1 GTSNPN, CDR2 SVGIG (reference sequence). V dropped 0 bases and J dropped 0; count of bases not matched to a gene: 14. The CDR3 DNA is TGTGCCTGGAGTGTCTACTCGGGACAGACCCTCAGCTCCTATAATTCACCCCTCCACTTT. Translation gives CAWSVYSGQTLSSYNSPLHF.

Points on this clone: The same CDR3 arises from other DNA sequences in this sample as well. This sequence joins TRBV4-3 and TRBJ2-3; TRBD2 is a possible D gene (6 bases). The CDR3 totals 14 residues. Looked up from germline, CDR1 is LGHNA and CDR2 is YSLEER. Trimming took 0 bases from V and 6 from J, leaving 10 bases between them. DNA for the CDR3: TGCGCCAGCAGCCAAGAGGGACGGGGGGATACGCAGTATTTT. This codes for CASSQEGRGDTQYF.

V usage is TRBV7-9 and J usage is TRBJ2-4; D assignment may be TRBD1 or TRBD2 (6 bases each). V gave up 4 bases and J gave up 3 bases, with 22 bases separating them. Germline CDR1 reads SEHNR; CDR2 reads FQNEAQ (reference sequence). This CDR3 contains 18 residues. CDR3 in DNA: TGTGCCAGCAGCTCGTGGGAGGCAGGGGAGATGGGCAAAAACATTCAGTACTTC. It codes for CASSSWEAGEMGKNIQYF.

This sequence joins TRBV30 and TRBJ2-1; D not resolved. The CDR3 consists of 13 residues. CDR1 and CDR2 (germline): GTSNPN, SVGIG (reference sequence). V was pared by 5 bases and J by 2 bases, with 10 bases between. The CDR3 is CAWWWGPYNEQFF. In DNA form, the CDR3 reads TGTGCCTGGTGGTGGGGTCCCTACAATGAGCAGTTCTTC.

The rearrangement uses TRBV24-1 and TRBJ2-3; D possibly corresponds to TRBD2 (6 bases). In germline, CDR1 is KGHDR, CDR2 SFDVKD. With 7 bases removed from V and 2 bases from J, the gap between germline ends came to 15 bases. CDR3 length equals 15 residues. Here the CDR3 reads CATSKAWEVTDTQYF. Here the CDR3 DNA reads TGTGCCACCAGCAAGGCCTGGGAGGTCACAGATACGCAGTATTTT.

The chain uses TRBV24-1 and TRBJ2-3; D is possibly TRBD1 (5 bases). V was shortened by 3 bases and J by 4 bases, with 22 bases between the two germline ends. The germline gives CDR1 KGHDR, CDR2 SFDVKD. This CDR3 region has 18 residues. In DNA form, the CDR3 reads TGTGCCACCAGTGATAGGTTGGAGAGTGGGGCGTTCGCAGATACGCAGTATTTT. Its protein is CATSDRLESGAFADTQYF.

The V and J genes are TRBV29-1 and TRBJ2-1, with no clear D. Between the trimmed V and J ends, which lost 4 bases and 0 bases, there was a span of 10 bases. The CDR3 is made up of 14 amino acids. Germline V gene sequence: CDR1 SQVTM, CDR2 ANQGSEA. CDR3 DNA: TGCAGCGTTGGGGTCCCGAGCTCCTACAATGAGCAGTTCTTC. Its translation is CSVGVPSSYNEQFF.

The V gene is TRBV9, the J gene TRBJ1-1; 8 bases agree with TRBD1. With 4 bases clipped from V and 2 bases from J, the junction kept 7 bases outside the gene matches. This CDR3 is built from 15 residues. Germline V gene sequence: CDR1 SGDLS, CDR2 YYNGEE. In DNA form, the CDR3 reads TGTGCCAGCAGCCCGCTGGGACAGGTTAACACTGAAGCTTTCTTT. Its protein is CASSPLGQVNTEAFF.

V is TRBV10-3 and J is TRBJ2-7; 7 nucleotides align to TRBD2. V lost 6 bases and J lost 0; bases outside the gene matches: 8. This CDR3 has 15 amino acids. CDR1 is ENHRY, CDR2 SYGVKD, per germline. CDR3 residues: CAISPSGSFSYEQYF. In nucleotides, the CDR3 is TGTGCCATCAGCCCTAGCGGAAGTTTCTCCTACGAGCAGTACTTC.

The CDR3 is CATSDLPGALVAGGRIGETQYF. The CDR3 DNA follows: TGTGCCACCAGTGATTTACCCGGGGCATTGGTAGCGGGAGGGCGGATAGGGGAGACCCAGTACTTC. The chain is built from TRBV24-1 and TRBJ2-5; TRBD2 aligns across 11 bases. Losses at the gene ends were 1 base for V and 5 bases for J; bases not matched to a gene: 23. CDR3 length equals 22 residues. From germline, CDR1 is KGHDR and CDR2 SFDVKD.

The J gene is TRBJ1-3, the V gene TRBV5-4; a possible D gene is TRBD1 (5 bases). The CDR3 runs 15 residues. Trimming pared 2 bases from V and 0 bases from J, leaving 9 bases between. Germline V CDR1 and CDR2: SGHNT, YYREEE (reference sequence). The CDR3 protein is CASSFPGNSGNTIYF. CDR3 bases: TGTGCCAGCAGCTTTCCAGGGAACTCTGGAAACACCATATATTTT.

J is TRBJ1-2 and V is TRBV7-9, with D unclear. The ends were cut back, 1 base at V and 4 bases at J, with 4 bases in the middle. The CDR3 has 12 residues. The germline V gene encodes CDR1 SEHNR and CDR2 FQNEAQ (reference sequence). The CDR3 DNA follows: TGTGCCAGCAGCTTAGAAGGCTATGGCTACACCTTC. This gives the protein CASSLEGYGYTF.

The chain links TRBV7-3 to TRBJ1-1; D unclear. The germline V gene has CDR1 SGHTA and CDR2 FQGTGA. V gave up 5 bases and J gave up 0 bases, with 10 bases separating them. This CDR3 contains 14 residues. For the CDR3, the DNA is TGTGCCAGCAGCCCATCGGGTCTGAACACTGAAGCTTTCTTT. The encoded protein is CASSPSGLNTEAFF.

The chain couples TRBV9 to TRBJ2-7; 11 bases agree with TRBD1. The germline V gene has CDR1 SGDLS and CDR2 YYNGEE. Trimming cost V 1 base and J 5 bases; bases outside gene matches: 5. The CDR3 covers 15 residues. CDR3 DNA sequence: TGTGCCAGCAGCGTATCAGGACAGGGGGCCAACGAGCAGTACTTC. Its protein is CASSVSGQGANEQYF. The variable domain in full, completed from reference TRBV9 and TRBJ2-7, reads DSGVTQTPKHLITATGQRVTLRCSPRSGDLSVYWYQQSLDQGLQFLIQYYNGEERAKGNILERFSAQQFPDLHSELNLSSLELGDSALYFCASSVSGQGANEQYFGPGTRLTVT.

V is TRBV10-3 and J is TRBJ2-3, with TRBD1 matching 7 bases. The CDR3 has 14 residues. V shed 3 bases, J shed 1 base, and the junction held 1 base outside the gene matches. Germline V gene lookup returns CDR1 ENHRY and CDR2 SYGVKD. CDR3 nucleotides: TGTGCCATCAGTGAAGGACAGGGCACAGATACGCAGTATTTT. Translation gives CAISEGQGTDTQYF.

The chain links TRBV11-1 to TRBJ1-5; D is possibly TRBD1 (5 bases). The germline V and J ends were trimmed by 2 bases and 7 bases, with 12 bases remaining between them. The CDR3 consists of 14 residues. Germline lookup yields CDR1 SGHAT and CDR2 FQDESV (reference sequence). CDR3 nucleotide sequence: TGTGCCAGCAGCTTAACAGGAACGGGACAGCCCCAGCATTTT. Protein product: CASSLTGTGQPQHF. The full variable domain, completed using reference TRBV11-1 and TRBJ1-5, is EAEVAQSPRYKITEKSQAVAFWCDPISGHATLYWYRQILGQGPELLVQFQDESVVDDSQLPKDRFSAERLKGVDSTLKIQPAELGDSAMYLCASSLTGTGQPQHFGDGTRLSIL.

The V call is TRBV4-2, the J call TRBJ2-7, with 9 bases fitting TRBD1. J lost 3 bases, V lost 1 base, and 4 bases had no gene match. Germline V CDR1 and CDR2: LGHNA, YNFKEQ. The CDR3 consists of 15 residues. The CDR3 here is CASSQVRQGGYEQYF. The CDR3 DNA reads as TGTGCCAGCAGCCAAGTACGACAGGGGGGCTACGAGCAGTACTTC.

CDR3 sequence reads: CASSGGGGTGELFF. CDR3 nucleotides: TGTGCCAGCTCAGGTGGGGGCGGCACCGGGGAGCTGTTTTTT. The V call is TRBV6-4, the J call TRBJ2-2, with TRBD1 as a possible D gene (6 bases). CDR3 length: 14 amino acids. Germline CDR1 reads MRHNA; CDR2 reads SNTAGT. V lost 8 bases, J lost 4 bases, and 14 bases lay in between.

This sequence joins TRBV7-9 and TRBJ1-2; 8 bases align to TRBD1. The CDR3 sequence is 14 residues long. Germline CDR1 SEHNR, CDR2 FQNEAQ (reference sequence). Trimming took 2 bases from V and 8 from J; bases not matched to a gene: 7. The CDR3 DNA is TGTGCCAGCAGCTTACCAGGGGGCCCGGAAGGCTACACCTTC. The encoded protein is CASSLPGGPEGYTF. Full variable domain (outside the CDR3, taken from reference TRBV7-9 and TRBJ1-2): DTGVSQNPRHKITKRGQNVTFRCDPISEHNRLYWYRQTLGQGPEFLTYFQNEAQLEKSRLLSDRFSAERPKGSFSTLEIQRTEQGDSAMYLCASSLPGGPEGYTFGSGTRLTVV.

The rearrangement uses TRBV12-3 or TRBV12-4 and TRBJ2-1, with D possibly being TRBD2 (5 bases). The V gene lost 2 bases and the J gene lost 6 bases, with 8 bases spanning the gap. This CDR3 contains 13 residues. Here the CDR3 DNA reads TGTGCCAGCAGTTTACTCGCGGGCAATGAGCAGTTCTTC. Translation gives CASSLLAGNEQFF.

The chain has TRBV6-5 and TRBJ1-5; the D is unclear. The CDR3 consists of 12 residues. Germline V gives CDR1 MNHEY, CDR2 SVGAGI. Trimming took 6 bases from V and 4 from J, leaving 7 bases between them. The CDR3 DNA reads TGTGCCAGCAGGCAGGAGAATCAGCCCCAGCATTTT. Encoded protein: CASRQENQPQHF.

CDR3 sequence reads: CASSQPGLSYEQYF. For the CDR3, the DNA is TGCGCCAGCAGCCAACCGGGTCTATCCTACGAGCAGTACTTC. The V and J genes are TRBV4-1 and TRBJ2-7; no firm D call. Per the germline V gene, CDR1 is MGHRA and CDR2 is YSYEKL. V was pared by 2 bases and J by 1 base, with 9 bases between. CDR3 length: 14 residues.

The chain employs TRBV12-3 or TRBV12-4 and TRBJ2-7, with 7 bases identical to TRBD2. The V segment lost 4 bases and the J segment 3 bases; nucleotides outside the gene matches: 3. The CDR3 is 13 amino acids. CDR3 loop: CASSSGGYYEQYF. CDR3 in DNA: TGTGCCAGCAGTTCGGGGGGATACTACGAGCAGTACTTC.

The chain uses TRBV4-3 and TRBJ1-1; D is unclear. From germline, CDR1 is LGHNA and CDR2 YSLEER. This CDR3 is 15 amino acids long. V was cut by 2 bases and J by 1 base, with 11 bases left in between. CDR3 coding DNA: TGCGCCAGCAGCCAAAAAAACTCAGGGAACACTGAAGCTTTCTTT. This gives the protein CASSQKNSGNTEAFF.

This chain's CDR3 is CASRDRASYGYTF. CDR3 in DNA: TGTGCCAGCAGGGATAGGGCCAGCTATGGCTACACCTTC. The chain recombines TRBV5-4 with TRBJ1-2; unclear D gene. V was shortened by 5 bases and J by 4 bases, with 12 bases between the two germline ends. Germline V gene data show CDR1 as SGHNT and CDR2 as YYREEE (reference sequence). This CDR3 region has 13 residues.

The chain employs TRBV7-9 and TRBJ2-2, with 12 nucleotides matching TRBD2. V gave up 4 bases and J gave up 5 bases; unmatched junction bases: 5. Germline CDR1 reads SEHNR; CDR2 reads FQNEAQ (reference sequence). The CDR3 has 16 amino acids. The CDR3 spells CASSYLAGGPTGELFF. The CDR3 DNA follows: TGTGCCAGCAGCTATCTAGCGGGAGGGCCAACCGGGGAGCTGTTTTTT.